This TCR beta chain was documented in a study of blood T cell repertoires in COVID-19. Looking at the study overall: T cells, B-cell-depleted T cells, or PBMCs provided the cDNA or gDNA that served as material.

In its sample, this clone was seen once. The CDR3 length is 16 residues. The germline V gene has CDR1 SNHLY and CDR2 FYNNEI. J lost 4 bases, V lost 5 bases, and 9 bases had no gene match. Profiling relied on immunoSEQ multiplex PCR, and the TCRdb table lists in-frame clones only, not all of them. This table has under 200,000 clones, 90% appearing once. The sequencing sample was made of peripheral blood. V gene TRBV2 combines with J gene TRBJ2-3; 10 bases are shared with TRBD2. The TCR sequence derives from a man aged 50 to 60 with acute or convalescent COVID-19. The CDR3: CASSSPQRGGADTQYF. DNA of the CDR3: TGTGCCAGCAGTAGCCCCCAGCGGGGGGGCGCAGATACGCAGTATTTT.